This TCR beta chain was retrieved from a study of spatial heterogeneity in lung cancer. The wider study: More beta-chain than alpha-chain sequences were consistently detected.

Germline CDR1 is SEHNR and CDR2 is FQNEAQ (reference sequence). The CDR3 is 14 amino acids. After removal of 8 bases from V and 5 bases from J, the junction contained 9 bases not matched to a gene. TCR cDNA molecules were tagged individually, and each one carried a unique molecular identifier. MiXCR was run by TCRdb on the 5' RACE reads, yielding one entry per CDR3 protein. The sample shows some 10,000 distinct CDR3 sequences, roughly 5% of them seen only once. A few counts support this clonotype. No antigen is known for it. The sample's time point: sample taken at primary tumor resection. Frozen PBMC, nontumor lung or tumor provided whole RNA, which was sequenced unsorted. The donors, about 74 patients with untreated early-stage non-small cell lung cancer, provided the samples. Study outcomes and limitations: Ubiquitous expanded tumor TCRs were seen in blood more at resection than at follow-up.

The receptor's source is a male donor with early-stage non-small cell lung cancer. J is TRBJ2-1 and V is TRBV7-9, with 7 nucleotides matching TRBD2. Sequenced material: PBMCs, taken at surgery. CDR3 sequence (DNA): TGTGCCAGCTTAATAGCGGGCCTCCACAATGAGCAGTTCTTC. It is translated as CASLIAGLHNEQFF.